This T cell receptor beta chain was sequenced during a study of T cells in tuberculosis. As for the study in general: T cells were selected with CD1B tetramers loaded with glucose monomycolate.

Some clones are missing from TCRdb's copy, which holds only in-frame ones; the method was immunoSEQ multiplex PCR. The sample shows over 20,000 clones, 97% of them seen only once. Notes on this clone: Its antigen is undetermined.

Trimming left V 0 bases short and J 0 bases short, with 10 bases between. Germline V gene lookup returns CDR1 SGDLS and CDR2 YYNGEE. The CDR3 consists of 15 residues. Study findings and constraints: A GMM-specific repertoire classifier reached about 90% accuracy, AUROC under 0.95. Smaller distances to GMM-specific TCRs suggested their expansion in active tuberculosis.

This sequence joins TRBV9 and TRBJ2-7, with D possibly matching TRBD1 (6 bases). The sequencing input was PBMCs. This clonotype was obtained from a donor aged 5 to 30 with latent tuberculosis or without tuberculosis infection. The CDR3 protein is CASSVGGTSSYEQYF. CDR3 in DNA: TGTGCCAGCAGCGTAGGGGGGACAAGCTCCTACGAGCAGTACTTC.